This T cell receptor (beta chain) stems from a study of patients and donors after allogeneic stem cell transplantation. The CDR3 contains 14 residues. The V gene lost 0 bases and the J gene lost 4 bases, with 9 bases spanning the gap. Germline values: CDR1 LGHNA, CDR2 YSLEER. This clonotype was observed many times. TCRdb called the RT-PCR reads again in MiXCR, with one record for every CDR3 protein. The sample yields about 96,000 distinct CDR3 sequences, around 48% seen once. The specimen was blood, either unsorted or a sorted T cell fraction (not recorded which). This clonotype was obtained from a human donor who was either an allogeneic HSCT recipient or a stem cell or donor lymphocyte infusion donor (not recorded which). It is not recorded whose cells these are; they may come from a transplant donor. The V gene is TRBV4-3, the J gene TRBJ1-2; the D is unclear. In DNA, the CDR3 is TGCGCCAGCAGCCAAGACGGACTCACCTATGGCTACACCTTC. Encoded protein: CASSQDGLTYGYTF.